This TCR beta chain appears in the sequencing data of a study of OX40 agonist ivuxolimab in advanced cancers. For the study at large: In this trial design, patients received ivuxolimab intravenously at 0.01 to 10 mg/kg every 2 weeks. Earlier treatment with anti-PD-1, anti-PD-L1 or anti-CTLA-4 was permitted, and roughly 40% had received some. Study-level results: Expanded peripheral T cells had an undetermined antigen specificity.

With regard to this clone: Its specificity is not known.

Blood samples were obtained at baseline, cycle 4 day 1, and cycle 7 day 1. V dropped 1 base and J dropped 4 bases, with 11 bases sitting between them. In germline, CDR1 is SGHAT, CDR2 FQNNGV. This CDR3 comprises 14 residues. Sequenced by immunoSEQ multiplex PCR; TCRdb stores in-frame clones only, minus some. Counted here are fewer than 85,000 clones, around 87% occurring once; the ten biggest clones make up 6.2%. The sample was CD4+ or CD8+ T cells sorted from blood, taken in a trial of the OX40 agonist ivuxolimab. The chain recombines TRBV11-2 with TRBJ2-7; no clear D. This receptor was obtained from an adult with an advanced solid tumor such as melanoma, head and neck, liver or kidney cancer. The CDR3 protein is CASSLVSQLYEQYF. The CDR3 nucleotides read TGTGCCAGCAGCTTAGTGTCACAGTTATACGAGCAGTACTTC.